Below are 21 T cell receptor beta chains sequenced from a single sample in a study of cytomegalovirus exposure and HLA in healthy donors. Primers for the PCR totalled 60 Vbeta and 13 Jbeta. The assay was immunoSEQ multiplex PCR, and TCRdb's table has in-frame clones only and misses some. Here the sample spans 150,000 to 180,000 clones, roughly 77% being singletons. What was sequenced was PBMCs. The receptors here all came from a man aged 30 to 45 in good health and CMV-seropositive.

In this sample, this clone turned up a few times. This rearrangement joins TRBV10-1 to TRBJ2-7; 8 bases line up with TRBD2. The CDR3 has 16 amino acids. V dropped 4 bases and J dropped 5; count of bases not matched to a gene: 13. In germline, CDR1 is WNHNN, CDR2 SYGVQD (reference sequence). For the CDR3, the DNA is TGCGCCAGCAGTGGAGGGGCAGCGGGAGAATCCCACGAGCAGTACTTC. This codes for CASSGGAAGESHEQYF.

V and J are TRBV30 and TRBJ1-4; TRBD1 agrees at 9 bases. V shed 2 bases and J 12 bases; nucleotides not matched to a gene: 4. The CDR3 consists of 12 residues. The germline CDR1 and CDR2 sequences are GTSNPN and SVGIG (reference sequence). The CDR3 bases are TGTGCCTGGAGTCCGGACAGGGGAGAACTGTTTTTT. Amino acids: CAWSPDRGELFF.

The chain joins TRBV29-1 to TRBJ1-1, with 12 nucleotides matching TRBD1. V lost 6 bases, J lost 1 base, and 3 bases stayed unmatched. Germline CDR1 is SQVTM and CDR2 is ANQGSEA. The CDR3 is 14 amino acids. For the CDR3, the DNA is TGCAGCGTGGGACAGGGGGCAACGAACACTGAAGCTTTCTTT. Encoded protein: CSVGQGATNTEAFF.

The V and J genes are TRBV11-2 and TRBJ1-6, with D tentatively TRBD1 (6 bases). Germline V lookup: CDR1 SGHAT, CDR2 FQNNGV. V lost 2 bases and J 3 bases, leaving 11 bases between the germline ends. The CDR3 is 16 amino acids. The CDR3 DNA reads as TGTGCCAGCAGCTTAATACAGGACAGCTATAATTCACCCCTCCACTTT. Protein: CASSLIQDSYNSPLHF.

The chain has TRBV30 and TRBJ2-2; TRBD2 matches at 8 bases. Looked up from germline, CDR1 is GTSNPN and CDR2 is SVGIG (reference sequence). After removal of 7 bases from V and 4 bases from J, the junction contained 8 bases not matched to a gene. The CDR3 extends over 14 amino acids. As DNA, the CDR3 is TGTGCCTTCCGCGGGCTAGCGGGCACCGGGGAGCTGTTTTTT. Its protein product is CAFRGLAGTGELFF. The full variable domain, completed using reference TRBV30 and TRBJ2-2, is SQTIHQWPATLVQPVGSPLSLECTVEGTSNPNLYWYRQAAGRGLQLLFYSVGIGQISSEVPQNLSASRPQDRQFILSSKKLLLSDSGFYLCAFRGLAGTGELFFGEGSRLTVL.

This clone has a single count. The chain employs TRBV10-1 and TRBJ1-2; 8 positions match TRBD1. J lost 8 bases, V lost 10 bases, and 9 bases had no gene match. CDR3 length: 12 residues. Germline-derived CDR1 and CDR2 are WNHNN and SYGVQD (reference sequence). This CDR3 is CATEQGGMGYTF. As DNA, the CDR3 is TGCGCCACGGAACAGGGGGGCATGGGCTACACCTTC.

The rearrangement links TRBV27 to TRBJ1-4; D remains ambiguous. V lost 6 bases and J 8 bases, leaving 16 bases between the germline ends. This CDR3 comprises 14 residues. Germline CDR1 is MNHEY and CDR2 is SMNVEV (reference sequence). CDR3 DNA sequence: TGTGCCAGCAGCCGCTCGGGAGGAGAGGAAAAACTGTTTTTT. Translated, it gives CASSRSGGEEKLFF.

CDR3 coding DNA: TGTGCCAGCAGCTTGGCCGGGGTACAAGAGACCCAGTACTTC. As protein: CASSLAGVQETQYF. V is TRBV5-6 and J is TRBJ2-5, with D possibly matching TRBD2 (5 bases). The CDR3 is made up of 14 amino acids. Germline-derived CDR1 and CDR2 are SGHDT and YYEEEE. V was shortened by 0 bases and J by 2 bases, with 8 bases between the two germline ends.

The chain has TRBV4-1 and TRBJ2-7, with TRBD1 matching over 7 bases. Germline values: CDR1 MGHRA, CDR2 YSYEKL. The V and J ends lost 0 bases and 2 bases, in that order; junction bases with no gene match: 13. The CDR3 length is 18 residues. CDR3 sequence reads: CASSQDPGQVSIPYEQYF. As DNA, the CDR3 is TGCGCCAGCAGCCAAGATCCCGGACAGGTTTCTATACCCTACGAGCAGTACTTC.

This chain connects TRBV27 to TRBJ2-1; 8 bases agree with TRBD2. The germline CDR1 and CDR2 sequences are MNHEY and SMNVEV (reference sequence). The ends lost 4 bases at V and 7 bases at J; junction bases unmatched: 15. The CDR3 extends over 17 amino acids. This CDR3 reads CASSSSQGSGTRNEQFF. In DNA form, the CDR3 reads TGTGCCAGCAGTTCCTCCCAGGGAAGCGGGACTAGGAATGAGCAGTTCTTC.

Here the CDR3 DNA reads TGTGCCAGTAACACGGCAGGGCACTCCTACGAGCAGTACTTC. It codes for CASNTAGHSYEQYF. The rearrangement joins TRBV19 to TRBJ2-7; D is possibly TRBD1 (5 bases). V gave up 7 bases and J gave up 0 bases, with 13 bases separating them. Germline V gives CDR1 LNHDA, CDR2 SQIVND (reference sequence). There are 14 residues in the CDR3.

The gene calls are TRBV10-3 and TRBJ2-1; possible D gene TRBD2, 6 bases. V was shortened by 6 bases and J by 10 bases, with 19 bases between the two germline ends. The CDR3 totals 14 residues. Germline loops: CDR1 ENHRY, CDR2 SYGVKD. The CDR3 here is CAIRSLDQGLEQFF. The CDR3 bases are TGTGCCATCAGATCACTTGATCAGGGACTCGAGCAGTTCTTC.

There are a few counts of this clone. The CDR3 here is CASRPSGNSGNTIYF. For the CDR3, the DNA is TGCGCCAGCAGGCCCTCCGGTAACTCTGGAAACACCATATATTTT. The V and J genes are TRBV4-1 and TRBJ1-3; D uncertain. The CDR3 runs to 15 residues. With 6 bases removed from V and 0 bases from J, the gap between germline ends came to 12 bases. The V gene's germline CDR1 is MGHRA and CDR2 YSYEKL.

J is TRBJ1-2 and V is TRBV7-2, with D unresolved. CDR3 size: 14 residues. V lost 4 bases, J lost 10 bases, and 19 bases lay in between. Germline values: CDR1 SGHTA, CDR2 FQGNSA. The CDR3 DNA reads as TGTGCCAGCAGCTCCTTGGGGAGGACTTCTTCCTACACCTTC. It yields the protein CASSSLGRTSSYTF.

This clone was found a few times. The CDR3 spells CAWSVQGPLHF. The CDR3 bases are TGTGCCTGGAGTGTACAGGGACCCCTCCACTTT. The chain carries TRBV30 and TRBJ1-6, with D maybe TRBD1 (6 bases). CDR1 GTSNPN and CDR2 SVGIG come from the germline V gene (reference sequence). Trimming shortened V by 0 bases and J by 12 bases, and 6 bases separated the two germline ends. This CDR3 region has 11 residues.

CDR3 sequence reads: CASSPGVRNTIYF. For the CDR3, the DNA is TGTGCCAGTAGTCCAGGGGTTCGAAACACCATATATTTT. The chain employs TRBV19 and TRBJ1-3; the D gene is possibly TRBD1 (6 bases). This CDR3 contains 13 residues. Germline V gene sequence: CDR1 LNHDA, CDR2 SQIVND (reference sequence). The ends were cut back, 5 bases at V and 5 bases at J, with 10 bases in the middle.

The genes are TRBV19 and TRBJ2-7; the match to TRBD1 covers 10 bases. This CDR3 has 14 amino acids. Germline values: CDR1 LNHDA, CDR2 SQIVND (reference sequence). Trimming cost V 5 bases and J 5 bases; bases outside gene matches: 6. CDR3 amino acids: CASSRQGAGNEQYF. CDR3 in DNA: TGTGCCAGTAGTCGACAGGGGGCTGGTAACGAGCAGTACTTC. Full variable domain (missing parts from reference TRBV19 and TRBJ2-7): DGGITQSPKYLFRKEGQNVTLSCEQNLNHDAMYWYRQDPGQGLRLIYYSQIVNDFQKGDIAEGYSVSREKKESFPLTVTSAQKNPTAFYLCASSRQGAGNEQYFGPGTRLTVT.

The V call is TRBV19, the J call TRBJ1-2; 8 positions agree with TRBD1. The CDR3 is 15 amino acids. Germline CDR1 and CDR2: LNHDA and SQIVND (reference sequence). The V gene end was trimmed by 7 bases and the J gene end by 0 bases; junction bases not matched to a gene: 7. CDR3 nucleotide sequence: TGTGCCAGTAATCCCGGACAGGGTCCTAACTATGGCTACACCTTC. This sequence encodes CASNPGQGPNYGYTF. Variable domain in full (rest from reference TRBV19 and TRBJ1-2): DGGITQSPKYLFRKEGQNVTLSCEQNLNHDAMYWYRQDPGQGLRLIYYSQIVNDFQKGDIAEGYSVSREKKESFPLTVTSAQKNPTAFYLCASNPGQGPNYGYTFGSGTRLTVV.

The chain has TRBV4-2 and TRBJ2-7; tentatively, D is TRBD2 (7 bases). Germline V CDR1 and CDR2: LGHNA, YNFKEQ. The CDR3 runs 18 residues. V was pared by 0 bases and J by 2 bases, with 20 bases between. Here the CDR3 reads CASSQEGRTAGLTYEQYF. The CDR3 DNA reads TGTGCCAGCAGCCAAGAAGGCCGGACAGCGGGGTTAACCTACGAGCAGTACTTC.

V gene TRBV9 combines with J gene TRBJ2-5, with 9 bases lining up with TRBD1. This CDR3 spans 14 amino acids. The V and J ends lost 4 bases and 4 bases, in that order; junction bases with no gene match: 5. Germline V gene sequence: CDR1 SGDLS, CDR2 YYNGEE. CDR3 DNA: TGTGCCAGCAGCCCTCCGACAGGGGGAGAGACCCAGTACTTC. Residues: CASSPPTGGETQYF.

This clone was detected once. This rearrangement joins TRBV2 to TRBJ2-7; 9 nucleotides align to TRBD2. Trimming at V came to 10 bases and at J to 0 bases, leaving 7 bases not matched to a gene. CDR3 length: 14 amino acids. Germline V CDR1 and CDR2: SNHLY, FYNNEI. The CDR3 reads CATEGSGSSYEQYF. As DNA, the CDR3 is TGTGCCACCGAAGGTAGCGGGAGCTCCTACGAGCAGTACTTC.